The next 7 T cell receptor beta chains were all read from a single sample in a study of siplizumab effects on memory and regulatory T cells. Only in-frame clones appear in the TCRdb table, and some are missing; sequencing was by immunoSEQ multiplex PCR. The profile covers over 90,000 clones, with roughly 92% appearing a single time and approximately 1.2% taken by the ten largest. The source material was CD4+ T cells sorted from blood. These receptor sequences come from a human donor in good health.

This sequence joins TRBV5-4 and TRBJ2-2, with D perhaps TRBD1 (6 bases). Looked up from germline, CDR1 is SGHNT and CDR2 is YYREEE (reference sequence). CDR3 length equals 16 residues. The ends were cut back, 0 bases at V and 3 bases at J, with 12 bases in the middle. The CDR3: CASSLDRAVYTGELFF. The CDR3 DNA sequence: TGTGCCAGCAGCTTGGACAGGGCGGTTTACACCGGGGAGCTGTTTTTT.

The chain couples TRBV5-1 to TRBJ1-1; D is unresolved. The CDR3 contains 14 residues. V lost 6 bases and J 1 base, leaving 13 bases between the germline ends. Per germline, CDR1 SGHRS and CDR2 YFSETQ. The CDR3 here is CASKEGSSNTEAFF. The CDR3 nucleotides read TGCGCCAGCAAGGAGGGCAGTTCGAACACTGAAGCTTTCTTT. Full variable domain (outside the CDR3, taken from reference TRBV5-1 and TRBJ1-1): KAGVTQTPRYLIKTRGQQVTLSCSPISGHRSVSWYQQTPGQGLQFLFEYFSETQRNKGNFPGRFSGRQFSNSRSEMNVSTLELGDSALYLCASKEGSSNTEAFFGQGTRLTVV.

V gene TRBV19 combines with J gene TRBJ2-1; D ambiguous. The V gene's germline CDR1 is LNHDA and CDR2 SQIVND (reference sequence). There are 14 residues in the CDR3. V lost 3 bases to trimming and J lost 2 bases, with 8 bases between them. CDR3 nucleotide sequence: TGTGCCAGTAGTATTTTGGGGACCTACAATGAGCAGTTCTTC. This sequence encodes CASSILGTYNEQFF. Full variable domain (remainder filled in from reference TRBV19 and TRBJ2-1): DGGITQSPKYLFRKEGQNVTLSCEQNLNHDAMYWYRQDPGQGLRLIYYSQIVNDFQKGDIAEGYSVSREKKESFPLTVTSAQKNPTAFYLCASSILGTYNEQFFGPGTRLTVL.

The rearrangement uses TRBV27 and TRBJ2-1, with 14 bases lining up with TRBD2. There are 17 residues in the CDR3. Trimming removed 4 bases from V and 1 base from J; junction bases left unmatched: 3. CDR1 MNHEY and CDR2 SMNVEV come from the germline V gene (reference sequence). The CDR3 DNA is TGTGCCAGCAGTTCGGGACTAGCGGGAGTTTCCTACAATGAGCAGTTCTTC. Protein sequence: CASSSGLAGVSYNEQFF.

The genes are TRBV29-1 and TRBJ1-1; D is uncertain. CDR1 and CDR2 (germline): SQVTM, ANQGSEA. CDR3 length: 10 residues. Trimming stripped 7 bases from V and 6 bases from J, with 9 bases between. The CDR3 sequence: CSAIQAEAFF. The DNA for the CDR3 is TGCAGCGCAATACAAGCTGAAGCTTTCTTT.

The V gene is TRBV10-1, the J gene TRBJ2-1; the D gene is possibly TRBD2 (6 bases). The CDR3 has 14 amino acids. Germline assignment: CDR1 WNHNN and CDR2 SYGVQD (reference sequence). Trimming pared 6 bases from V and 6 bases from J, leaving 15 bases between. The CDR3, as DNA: TGCGCCAGCAGCGGCGGGGCTCAAATCAATGAGCAGTTCTTC. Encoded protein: CASSGGAQINEQFF.

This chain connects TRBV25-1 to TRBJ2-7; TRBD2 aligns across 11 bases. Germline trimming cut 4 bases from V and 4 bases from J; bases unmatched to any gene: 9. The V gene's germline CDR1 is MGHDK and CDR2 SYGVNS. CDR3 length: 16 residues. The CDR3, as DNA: TGTGCCAGCAGTGGCACTACTAGCGGGAGAGCATACGAGCAGTACTTC. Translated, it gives CASSGTTSGRAYEQYF.